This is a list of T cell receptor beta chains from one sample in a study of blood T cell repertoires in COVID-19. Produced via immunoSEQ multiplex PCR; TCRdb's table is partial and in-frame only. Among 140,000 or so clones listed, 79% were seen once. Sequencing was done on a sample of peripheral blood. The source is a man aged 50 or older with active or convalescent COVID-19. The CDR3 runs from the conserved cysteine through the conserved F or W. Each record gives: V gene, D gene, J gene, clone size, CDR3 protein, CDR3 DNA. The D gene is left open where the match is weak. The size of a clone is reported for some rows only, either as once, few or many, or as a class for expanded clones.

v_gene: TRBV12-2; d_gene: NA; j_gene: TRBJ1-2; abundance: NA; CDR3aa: CASRFLQGHYGYTF; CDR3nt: TGTGCAAGTCGCTTTTTACAGGGCCACTATGGCTACACCTTC
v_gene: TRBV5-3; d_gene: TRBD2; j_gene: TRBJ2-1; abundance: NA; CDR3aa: CARSLYRLGGKLSSYNEQFF; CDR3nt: TGTGCCAGAAGCTTATATCGCCTGGGGGGGAAACTTAGCTCCTACAATGAGCAGTTCTTC
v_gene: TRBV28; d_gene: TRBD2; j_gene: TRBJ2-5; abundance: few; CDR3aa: CASSYRLAGLQETQYF; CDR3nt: TGTGCCAGCAGCTACCGACTAGCGGGGCTCCAAGAGACCCAGTACTTC
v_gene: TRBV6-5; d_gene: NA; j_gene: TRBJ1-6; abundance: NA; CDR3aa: CASLQRGWNSPLHF; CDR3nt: TGTGCCAGCCTACAGAGGGGGTGGAATTCACCCCTCCACTTT
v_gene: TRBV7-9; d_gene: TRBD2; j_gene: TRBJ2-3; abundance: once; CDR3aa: CASSLVLADSTDTQYF; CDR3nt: TGTGCCAGCAGCTTAGTCCTAGCGGATAGCACAGATACGCAGTATTTT
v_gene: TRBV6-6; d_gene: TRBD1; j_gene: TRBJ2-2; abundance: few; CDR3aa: CASRPGTANTGELFF; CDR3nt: TGTGCCAGCAGGCCCGGGACAGCGAACACCGGGGAGCTGTTTTTT
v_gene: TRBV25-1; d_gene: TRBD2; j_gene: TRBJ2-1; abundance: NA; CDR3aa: CASSGPSGRQFF; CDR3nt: TGTGCCAGCAGTGGCCCTAGCGGGAGGCAGTTCTTC
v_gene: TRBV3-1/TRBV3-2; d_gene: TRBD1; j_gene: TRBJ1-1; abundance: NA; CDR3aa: CASSQADRGHTEAFF; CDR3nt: TGTGCCAGCAGCCAAGCGGACAGGGGGCACACTGAAGCTTTCTTT
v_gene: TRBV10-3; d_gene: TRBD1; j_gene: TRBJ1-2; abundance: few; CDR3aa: CATNTGQGVVGGYTF; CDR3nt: TGTGCCACCAATACCGGACAGGGCGTCGTAGGAGGCTACACCTTC
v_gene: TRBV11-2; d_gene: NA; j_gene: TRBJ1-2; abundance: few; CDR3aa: CASSLAGGGLNYGYTF; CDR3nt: TGTGCCAGCAGCTTGGCCGGGGGGGGTCTCAACTATGGCTACACCTTC
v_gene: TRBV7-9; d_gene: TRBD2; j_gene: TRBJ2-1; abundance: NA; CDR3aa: CASSLTGTSGRQNNEQFF; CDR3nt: TGTGCCAGCAGCCTGACCGGGACTAGCGGGAGGCAAAACAATGAGCAGTTCTTC
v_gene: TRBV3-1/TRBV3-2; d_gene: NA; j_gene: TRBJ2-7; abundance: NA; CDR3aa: CASSRSETSYEQYF; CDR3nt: TGTGCCAGCAGCCGCTCTGAGACTTCCTACGAGCAGTACTTC
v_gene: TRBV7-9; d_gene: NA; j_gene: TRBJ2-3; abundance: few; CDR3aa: CASSPNQDTQYF; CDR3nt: TGTGCCAGCAGCCCCAACCAGGATACGCAGTATTTT
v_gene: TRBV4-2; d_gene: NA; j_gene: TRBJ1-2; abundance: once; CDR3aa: CASSQRGSYGYTF; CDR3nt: TGTGCCAGCAGCCAGAGAGGAAGCTATGGCTACACCTTC
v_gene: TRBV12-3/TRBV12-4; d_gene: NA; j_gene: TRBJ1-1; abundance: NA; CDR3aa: CASSQGVNEAFF; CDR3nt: TGTGCCAGCAGTCAGGGTGTGAATGAAGCTTTCTTT
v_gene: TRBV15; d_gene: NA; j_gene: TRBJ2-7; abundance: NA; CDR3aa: CATSRDLAEGRDEQYF; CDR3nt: TGTGCCACCAGCAGAGATCTTGCGGAGGGACGGGATGAGCAGTACTTC
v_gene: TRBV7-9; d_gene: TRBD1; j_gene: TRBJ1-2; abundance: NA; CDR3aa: CASSLPPTQGNYGYTF; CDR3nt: TGTGCCAGCAGCCTACCACCAACACAGGGGAACTATGGCTACACCTTC
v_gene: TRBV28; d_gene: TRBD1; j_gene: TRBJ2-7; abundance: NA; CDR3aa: CASSSVKTGGDEQYF; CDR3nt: TGTGCCAGCAGCTCCGTAAAGACAGGGGGCGACGAGCAGTACTTC
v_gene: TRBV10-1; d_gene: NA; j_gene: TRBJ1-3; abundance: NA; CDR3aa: CASSDPFYRVAGNTIYF; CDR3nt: TGCGCCAGCAGTGACCCTTTTTACAGGGTTGCTGGAAACACCATATATTTT
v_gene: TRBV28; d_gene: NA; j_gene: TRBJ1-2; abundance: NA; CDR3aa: CASSLGQYNYGYTF; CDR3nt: TGTGCCAGCAGCTTAGGGCAGTATAACTATGGCTACACCTTC
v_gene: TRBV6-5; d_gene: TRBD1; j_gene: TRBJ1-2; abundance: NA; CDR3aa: CASSYWDRGAYGYTF; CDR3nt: TGTGCCAGCAGTTACTGGGACAGGGGCGCCTATGGCTACACCTTC
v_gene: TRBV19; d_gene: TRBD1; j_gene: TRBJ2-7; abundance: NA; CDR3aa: CASSPGQGYYEQYF; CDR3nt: TGTGCCAGTAGTCCGGGACAGGGGTACTACGAGCAGTACTTC
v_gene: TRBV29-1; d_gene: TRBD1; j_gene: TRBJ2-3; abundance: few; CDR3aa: CSVEDWGQGSDTQYF; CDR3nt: TGCAGCGTTGAAGATTGGGGACAGGGGTCAGATACGCAGTATTTT
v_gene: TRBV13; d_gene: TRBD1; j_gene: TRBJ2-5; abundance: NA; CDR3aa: CASSLEGGAQTQYF; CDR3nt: TGTGCCAGCAGCTTAGAAGGGGGCGCACAGACCCAGTACTTC
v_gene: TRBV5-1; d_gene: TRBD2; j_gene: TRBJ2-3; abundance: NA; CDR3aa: CASSLSGSLTTDTQYF; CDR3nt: TGCGCCAGCAGCTTGAGCGGGAGCTTGACCACAGATACGCAGTATTTT
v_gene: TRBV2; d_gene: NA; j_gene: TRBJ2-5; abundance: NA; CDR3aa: CASSYGLGETQYF; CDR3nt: TGTGCCAGCAGTTACGGACTGGGCGAGACCCAGTACTTC
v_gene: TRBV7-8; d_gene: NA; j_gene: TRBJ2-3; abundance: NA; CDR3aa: CASSLELVWFSTDTQYF; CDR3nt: TGTGCCAGCAGCTTAGAGTTAGTCTGGTTTAGTACAGATACGCAGTATTTT
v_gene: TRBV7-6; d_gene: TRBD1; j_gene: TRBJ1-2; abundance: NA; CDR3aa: CASSLWRDSPYGYTF; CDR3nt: TGTGCCAGCAGCTTATGGAGGGACAGTCCCTATGGCTACACCTTC
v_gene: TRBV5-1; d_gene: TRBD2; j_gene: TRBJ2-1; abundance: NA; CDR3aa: CASSLAGLAGFDEQFF; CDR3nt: TGCGCCAGCAGCTTGGCCGGGCTAGCGGGATTCGATGAGCAGTTCTTC
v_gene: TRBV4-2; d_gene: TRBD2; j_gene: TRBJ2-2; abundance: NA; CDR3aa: CASSQDGTSGRGELFF; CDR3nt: TGTGCCAGCAGCCAAGATGGGACTAGCGGGAGGGGGGAGCTGTTTTTT
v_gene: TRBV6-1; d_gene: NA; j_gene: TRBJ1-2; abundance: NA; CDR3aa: CASSEALRQANYGYTF; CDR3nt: TGTGCCAGCAGTGAAGCGCTTCGGCAGGCGAACTATGGCTACACCTTC
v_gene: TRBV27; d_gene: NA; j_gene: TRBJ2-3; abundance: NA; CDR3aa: CASSFLMRTDTQYF; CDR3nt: TGTGCCAGCAGTTTTTTAATGAGGACAGATACGCAGTATTTT
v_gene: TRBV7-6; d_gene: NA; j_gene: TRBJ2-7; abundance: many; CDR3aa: CASSETISSYEQYF; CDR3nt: TGTGCCAGCTCCGAAACTATCAGCTCCTACGAGCAGTACTTC
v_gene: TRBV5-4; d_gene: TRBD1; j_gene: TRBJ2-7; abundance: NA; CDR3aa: CASSPWHGGGTGTYEQYF; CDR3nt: TGTGCCAGCAGCCCGTGGCACGGTGGGGGGACAGGGACTTACGAGCAGTACTTC
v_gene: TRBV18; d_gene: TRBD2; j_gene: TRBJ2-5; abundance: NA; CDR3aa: CASSWTAGVGETQYF; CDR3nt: TGTGCCAGCTCCTGGACAGCGGGAGTAGGAGAGACCCAGTACTTC
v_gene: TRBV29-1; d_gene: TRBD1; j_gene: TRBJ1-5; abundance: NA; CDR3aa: CSAGQARDQPQHF; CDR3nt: TGCAGCGCCGGACAGGCACGAGATCAGCCCCAGCATTTT
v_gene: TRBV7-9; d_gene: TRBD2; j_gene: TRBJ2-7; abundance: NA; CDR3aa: CASSLSKLAGGEQYF; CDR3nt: TGTGCCAGCAGCTTAAGTAAACTAGCGGGAGGCGAGCAGTACTTC
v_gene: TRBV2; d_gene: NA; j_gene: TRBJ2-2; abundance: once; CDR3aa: CASSPQGTPGELFF; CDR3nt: TGTGCCAGCAGTCCTCAGGGGACCCCCGGGGAGCTGTTTTTT
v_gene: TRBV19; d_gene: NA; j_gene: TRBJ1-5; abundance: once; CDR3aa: CASRLGTRDQPQHF; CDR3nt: TGTGCCAGTAGATTGGGGACACGTGATCAGCCCCAGCATTTT
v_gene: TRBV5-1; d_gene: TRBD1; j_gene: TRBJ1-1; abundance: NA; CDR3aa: CASSLNRMTGGLDTEAFF; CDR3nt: TGCGCCAGCAGCTTGAATAGGATGACAGGGGGTTTGGACACTGAAGCTTTCTTT
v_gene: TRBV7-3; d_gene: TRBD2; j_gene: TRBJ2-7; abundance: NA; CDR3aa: CASSLLGGSYEQYF; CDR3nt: TGTGCCAGCAGCTTACTGGGGGGGTCCTACGAGCAGTACTTC
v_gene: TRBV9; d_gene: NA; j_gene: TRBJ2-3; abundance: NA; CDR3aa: CASSVAILSTDTQYF; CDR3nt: TGTGCCAGCAGCGTAGCGATACTGAGCACAGATACGCAGTATTTT
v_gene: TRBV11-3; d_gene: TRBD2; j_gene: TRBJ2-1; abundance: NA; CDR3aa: CASSLGVAGVDEQFF; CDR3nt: TGTGCCAGCAGCTTAGGAGTAGCGGGAGTGGATGAGCAGTTCTTC
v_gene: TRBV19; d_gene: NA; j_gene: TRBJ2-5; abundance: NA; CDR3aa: CASMESGETQYF; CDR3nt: TGTGCCAGTATGGAGTCGGGAGAGACCCAGTACTTC
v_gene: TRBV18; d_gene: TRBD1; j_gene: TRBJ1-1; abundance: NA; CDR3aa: CASSPTGTGLNTEAFF; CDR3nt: TGTGCCAGCTCACCAACCGGGACAGGGTTAAACACTGAAGCTTTCTTT
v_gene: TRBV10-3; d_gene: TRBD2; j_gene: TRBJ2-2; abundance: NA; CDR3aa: CAIKGIAGDTGELFF; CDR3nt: TGTGCCATCAAAGGGATAGCGGGAGACACCGGGGAGCTGTTTTTT
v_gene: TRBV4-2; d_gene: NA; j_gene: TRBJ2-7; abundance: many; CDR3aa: CASSQDLAAVNYEQYF; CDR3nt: TGTGCCAGCAGCCAAGATCTCGCCGCAGTAAACTACGAGCAGTACTTC
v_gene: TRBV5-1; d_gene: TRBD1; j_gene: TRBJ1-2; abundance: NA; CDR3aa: CASSLGTGALYGYTF; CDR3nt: TGCGCCAGCAGCTTGGGGACAGGGGCCCTCTATGGCTACACCTTC
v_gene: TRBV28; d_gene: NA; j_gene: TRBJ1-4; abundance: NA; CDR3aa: CASRLARGLYEKLFF; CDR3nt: TGTGCCAGCAGACTCGCAAGGGGCCTTTATGAAAAACTGTTTTTT
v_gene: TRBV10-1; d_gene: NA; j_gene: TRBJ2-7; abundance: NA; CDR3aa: CASSDGQGYEQYF; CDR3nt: TGCGCCAGCAGTGACGGGCAGGGGTACGAGCAGTACTTC
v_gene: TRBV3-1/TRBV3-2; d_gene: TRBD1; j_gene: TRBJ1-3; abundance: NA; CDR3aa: CASSPGTGDGNTIYF; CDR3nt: TGTGCCAGCAGCCCTGGGACAGGCGACGGAAACACCATATATTTT
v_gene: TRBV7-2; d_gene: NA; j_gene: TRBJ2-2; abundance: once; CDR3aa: CASSLIGGPNAGELFF; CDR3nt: TGTGCCAGCAGCTTAATCGGCGGGCCCAACGCCGGGGAGCTGTTTTTT
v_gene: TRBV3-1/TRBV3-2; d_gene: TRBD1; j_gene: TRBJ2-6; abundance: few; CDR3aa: CASTPANRGSGANVLTF; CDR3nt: TGTGCCAGCACCCCCGCTAACAGGGGCTCTGGGGCCAACGTCCTGACTTTC
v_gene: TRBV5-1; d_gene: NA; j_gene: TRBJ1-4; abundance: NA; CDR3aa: CASSLGVQEEKLFF; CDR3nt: TGCGCCAGCAGCCTAGGGGTCCAGGAGGAAAAACTGTTTTTT
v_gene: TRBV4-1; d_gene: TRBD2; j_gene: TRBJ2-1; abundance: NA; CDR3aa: CASSHPSGRSYNEQFF; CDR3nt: TGCGCCAGCAGCCACCCTAGCGGGAGGTCCTACAATGAGCAGTTCTTC
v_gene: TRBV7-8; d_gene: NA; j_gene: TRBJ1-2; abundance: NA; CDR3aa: CASSLDGGAGGYTF; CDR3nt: TGTGCCAGCAGCTTAGACGGGGGGGCGGGTGGCTACACCTTC
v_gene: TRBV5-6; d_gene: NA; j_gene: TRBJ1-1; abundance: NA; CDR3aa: CASSLGLGDTEAFF; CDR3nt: TGTGCCAGCAGCCTGGGCTTAGGGGACACTGAAGCTTTCTTT
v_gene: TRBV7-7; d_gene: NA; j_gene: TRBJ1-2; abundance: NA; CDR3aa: CATQDKDYGYTF; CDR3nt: TGTGCCACCCAGGACAAAGACTATGGCTACACCTTC
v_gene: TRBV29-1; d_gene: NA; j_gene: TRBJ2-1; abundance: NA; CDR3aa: CSVEGGRGGGEQFF; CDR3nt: TGCAGCGTTGAAGGAGGTAGGGGCGGCGGTGAGCAGTTCTTC
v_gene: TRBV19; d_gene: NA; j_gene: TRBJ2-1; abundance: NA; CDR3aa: CASSPQRTGIEQFF; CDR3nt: TGTGCCAGTAGTCCCCAGCGGACGGGAATTGAGCAGTTCTTC